The following is a T cell receptor (beta chain) sequence with its context. One end of the junction varies from germline; a read error may be responsible. A primer matching the constant region was used to make TCR beta cDNA from approximately 0.45 ug of total RNA. Amplification in three nested multiplex PCR rounds with slightly modified ARM-PCR gave rise to TCR beta libraries. The two initial PCR rounds, approximately 10 cycles each, used TRBV1-TRBV30 forward and C-beta reverse primers. TCRdb used MiXCR to reprocess the multiplex PCR reads, holding one entry per CDR3 protein. Among 70,000 to 75,000 distinct CDR3 sequences listed, approximately 70% were seen once. Between roughly 17 and 31 mg of unsorted bulk tissue served as the source from which RNA and DNA were co-extracted. This sample is drawn from a study of tumor-infiltrating lymphocytes in primary liver carcinoma. Study-level background: Tissue type made little difference to sample yields of roughly 3.65 to 7.5 million productive TCRbeta reads.

The CDR3 spans 12 residues. Germline CDR1 and CDR2: MDHEN and SYDVKM. The rearrangement links TRBV28 to TRBJ1-5; D not resolved. Sequencing was carried out using liver tumor tissue from sampling region 4. Subset noted: tumor region T4, right-lateral pole. The receptor's source is a man aged 35 to 55 with primary liver carcinoma and hepatitis B virus infection. CDR3 in amino acids: CVSNSKGRPQHF. CDR3 bases: TGTGTCAGCAACAGCAAAGGGAGGCCCCAGCATTTT.